Shown below are 12 T cell receptor beta chains from a single sample sequenced in a study of CD8 T cells in Susac syndrome. cDNA came from around 0.5 to 1 ug RNA primed by random hexamers. In TCRdb, the immunoSEQ multiplex PCR reads were re-called with MiXCR into one record per CDR3 protein. The sample lists some 57,000 distinct CDR3 sequences, more than 90% seen once, with roughly 0.2% in the top ten. The sample consisted of CD8+ T cells from PBMCs. Receptors originate from a human donor in good health.

V gene TRBV14 combines with J gene TRBJ2-1; possibly TRBD2 for D (6 bases). The CDR3 length is 15 residues. Trimming removed 4 bases at V and 4 bases at J, with 14 bases between. Germline V gene sequence: CDR1 SGHDN, CDR2 FVKESK. CDR3 in DNA: TGTGCCAGCAGCCGCCGGGGGTCTAAATACAATGAGCAGTTCTTC. Amino acid sequence: CASSRRGSKYNEQFF.

The gene calls are TRBV7-2 and TRBJ2-5, with TRBD1 matching over 10 bases. Germline CDR1 SGHTA, CDR2 FQGNSA. With V trimmed by 3 bases and J by 3 bases, 10 bases remained unmatched. The CDR3 has 17 amino acids. CDR3 coding DNA: TGTGCCAGCAGCTTTTACCCGGGACAGGGGAAAGAAGAGACCCAGTACTTC. It translates to CASSFYPGQGKEETQYF.

The chain recombines TRBV3-1 with TRBJ2-1; tentative D call: TRBD1 (5 bases). The germline V gene encodes CDR1 LGHDT and CDR2 YNNKEL (reference sequence). This CDR3 region has 16 residues. The V gene lost 1 base and the J gene lost 0 bases, with 10 bases spanning the gap. DNA for the CDR3: TGTGCCAGCAGCCAAGGCAAGGGGAACTCCTACAATGAGCAGTTCTTC. Its translation: CASSQGKGNSYNEQFF.

The CDR3 reads CASSPQGAGILGYTF. As DNA, the CDR3 is TGTGCCAGCAGCCCACAGGGGGCCGGTATACTAGGCTACACCTTC. V is TRBV7-9 and J is TRBJ1-2; 9 bases are shared with TRBD1. Germline-derived CDR1 and CDR2 are SEHNR and FQNEAQ (reference sequence). J gave up 8 bases and V 5 bases, and 12 bases lay outside the gene matches. This CDR3 is 15 amino acids long.

This clonotype was detected once. The chain uses TRBV7-9 and TRBJ2-7; D assignment may be TRBD1 or TRBD2 (5 bases each). V dropped 4 bases and J dropped 4 bases, with 8 bases sitting between them. The CDR3 has 12 amino acids. CDR1 SEHNR and CDR2 FQNEAQ come from the germline V gene (reference sequence). CDR3: CASSSGRYEQYF. The DNA for the CDR3 is TGTGCCAGCAGCTCGGGACGATACGAGCAGTACTTC.

The V call is TRBV20-1, the J call TRBJ1-6, with 7 bases that match TRBD1. The CDR3 has 19 amino acids. Per germline, CDR1 DFQATT and CDR2 SNEGSKA (reference sequence). V gave up 0 bases and J gave up 0 bases; unmatched junction bases: 11. CDR3 residues: CSARDPGQESYSYNSPLHF. The CDR3 DNA reads TGCAGTGCTAGAGATCCCGGACAGGAGAGCTACTCCTATAATTCACCCCTCCACTTT.

This chain links TRBV9 with TRBJ2-1, with 8 nucleotides matching TRBD2. CDR1 SGDLS and CDR2 YYNGEE come from the germline V gene. J was trimmed by 7 bases and V by 4 bases; bases with no gene match: 16. This CDR3 comprises 17 residues. The CDR3 region is CASSRGGDFRGINEQFF. The CDR3 bases are TGTGCCAGCAGCCGGGGGGGGGACTTCCGCGGGATTAATGAGCAGTTCTTC.

CDR3 DNA sequence: TGTGCCAGCAGCTTAGATCGAGGGGGCCAGTACTTC. Its translation is CASSLDRGGQYF. This sequence joins TRBV11-2 and TRBJ2-5, with TRBD1 as a possible D gene (6 bases). CDR3 length equals 12 residues. CDR1 is SGHAT and CDR2 is FQNNGV in the germline V gene. Deletions cut 0 bases from V and 10 bases from J, with 9 bases between.

This chain links TRBV5-5 with TRBJ2-3; tentatively, D is TRBD1 (6 bases). The V and J ends lost 2 bases and 5 bases respectively, with 15 bases between them. Per germline, CDR1 SGHKS and CDR2 YYEKEE (reference sequence). This CDR3 is built from 15 residues. CDR3 in DNA: TGTGCCAGCAGCTTTCCGGGACACGGTCAAGATACGCAGTATTTT. Protein product: CASSFPGHGQDTQYF.

The chain links TRBV27 to TRBJ2-3; D uncertain. CDR3 length equals 15 residues. V lost 4 bases and J lost 0, with 11 bases in between. The germline gives CDR1 MNHEY, CDR2 SMNVEV (reference sequence). The CDR3 coding sequence is TGTGCCAGCAGTTCCCTGAGCTCTAGCACAGATACGCAGTATTTT. Protein product: CASSSLSSSTDTQYF.

This clonotype was counted a single time. J is TRBJ1-5 and V is TRBV10-3; D possibly corresponds to TRBD1 (6 bases). The germline V gene has CDR1 ENHRY and CDR2 SYGVKD. The CDR3 spans 15 residues. Trimming took 10 bases from V and 2 from J, leaving 18 bases between them. The CDR3, as DNA: TGTGCCAGCCAAGGGGGAGGGGGTGGCAATCAGCCCCAGCATTTT. It codes for CASQGGGGGNQPQHF.

The chain joins TRBV27 to TRBJ2-1, with 7 bases that match TRBD1. Trimming cost V 2 bases and J 2 bases; bases outside gene matches: 3. CDR3 size: 15 residues. Germline V gene data show CDR1 as MNHEY and CDR2 as SMNVEV (reference sequence). The CDR3 loop is CASSLSGTAYNEQFF. CDR3 coding DNA: TGTGCCAGCAGTTTAAGTGGGACAGCCTACAATGAGCAGTTCTTC.